The rows below give T cell receptor beta chains drawn from one sample of a study of blood T cell repertoires in COVID-19. Profiled with immunoSEQ multiplex PCR; TCRdb holds only in-frame clones, not every one. The sample lists about 29,000 clones, around 90% occurring once. The sequencing input was peripheral blood. These receptors came from a man between 65 and 79 years old with active COVID-19. Both conserved end residues are part of each CDR3. Fields, in order: J gene, clone size, D gene, V gene, CDR3 protein, CDR3 DNA. D genes are given only for firm matches. Size is omitted from some rows. Given values are once, few, many or a class for expanded clones.

>TRBJ2-6|-|-|TRBV4-3
CASSQFSGANVLTF
TGCGCCAGCAGCCAGTTCTCGGGGGCCAACGTCCTGACTTTC
>TRBJ1-2|-|TRBD1|TRBV18
CASQGQGLGYTF
TGTGCCAGCCAAGGACAGGGCCTGGGCTACACCTTC
>TRBJ2-3|once|TRBD2|TRBV12-5
CASGLSAGGLSDTQYF
TGTGCTAGTGGTTTGTCGGCGGGGGGCTTGTCAGATACGCAGTATTTT
>TRBJ2-7|-|-|TRBV5-1
CASSTTLGTPHSYEQYF
TGCGCCAGCAGCACCACCCTCGGGACACCCCACTCCTACGAGCAGTACTTC
>TRBJ1-6|once|-|TRBV10-3
CAIRGEGSPLHF
TGTGCCATCAGGGGGGAGGGTTCACCCCTCCACTTT
>TRBJ2-7|-|TRBD1|TRBV19
CASSFRQGTSYEQYF
TGTGCCAGTAGCTTCAGACAGGGAACTTCCTACGAGCAGTACTTC
>TRBJ1-2|-|TRBD1|TRBV10-3
CAIGTGYGYTF
TGTGCCATCGGGACAGGGTATGGCTACACCTTC
>TRBJ1-1|few|-|TRBV6-5
CASSYSLMDTEAFF
TGTGCCAGCAGTTACTCACTAATGGACACTGAAGCTTTCTTT
>TRBJ2-2|once|TRBD1|TRBV5-6
CASTRGRGQGFTGELFF
TGTGCCAGCACCCGGGGTCGGGGACAGGGGTTCACCGGGGAGCTGTTTTTT
>TRBJ2-3|-|TRBD2|TRBV5-6
CASSLVIAGEDTQYF
TGTGCCAGCAGCTTGGTAATTGCGGGGGAAGATACGCAGTATTTT
>TRBJ2-5|-|-|TRBV18
CASSPPQLTSRGETQYF
TGTGCCAGCTCACCACCCCAACTTACTTCGAGGGGGGAGACCCAGTACTTC
>TRBJ1-1|-|TRBD1|TRBV5-1
CASSFPQEQGAFMGNTEAFF
TGCGCCAGCAGCTTCCCTCAGGAGCAGGGGGCGTTCATGGGGAACACTGAAGCTTTCTTT
>TRBJ1-2|-|TRBD1|TRBV7-2
CASSLEGGDSYGYTF
TGTGCCAGCAGCTTAGAGGGTGGGGACAGCTATGGCTACACCTTC
>TRBJ2-5|once|-|TRBV11-2
CASSLEMASIQETQYF
TGTGCCAGCAGCTTAGAGATGGCTTCCATCCAAGAGACCCAGTACTTC
>TRBJ1-2|-|-|TRBV7-9
CASSPGGLEANGYTF
TGTGCCAGCAGCCCGGGGGGGTTAGAGGCGAACGGCTACACCTTC
>TRBJ1-5|few|TRBD1|TRBV6-2/TRBV6-3
CASSAGQGPNQPQHF
TGTGCCAGCAGCGCGGGACAGGGACCTAATCAGCCCCAGCATTTT
>TRBJ2-7|-|TRBD1|TRBV30
CALTSGTGVYF
TGTGCCCTTACCTCCGGGACAGGGGTATACTTC
>TRBJ2-5|-|TRBD2|TRBV6-2/TRBV6-3
CASSDETSGESKTQYF
TGTGCCAGCAGTGATGAGACTAGCGGGGAATCTAAGACCCAGTACTTC
>TRBJ1-1|-|-|TRBV5-4
CASTQGQLNTEAFF
TGTGCCAGCACCCAAGGACAGCTGAACACTGAAGCTTTCTTT